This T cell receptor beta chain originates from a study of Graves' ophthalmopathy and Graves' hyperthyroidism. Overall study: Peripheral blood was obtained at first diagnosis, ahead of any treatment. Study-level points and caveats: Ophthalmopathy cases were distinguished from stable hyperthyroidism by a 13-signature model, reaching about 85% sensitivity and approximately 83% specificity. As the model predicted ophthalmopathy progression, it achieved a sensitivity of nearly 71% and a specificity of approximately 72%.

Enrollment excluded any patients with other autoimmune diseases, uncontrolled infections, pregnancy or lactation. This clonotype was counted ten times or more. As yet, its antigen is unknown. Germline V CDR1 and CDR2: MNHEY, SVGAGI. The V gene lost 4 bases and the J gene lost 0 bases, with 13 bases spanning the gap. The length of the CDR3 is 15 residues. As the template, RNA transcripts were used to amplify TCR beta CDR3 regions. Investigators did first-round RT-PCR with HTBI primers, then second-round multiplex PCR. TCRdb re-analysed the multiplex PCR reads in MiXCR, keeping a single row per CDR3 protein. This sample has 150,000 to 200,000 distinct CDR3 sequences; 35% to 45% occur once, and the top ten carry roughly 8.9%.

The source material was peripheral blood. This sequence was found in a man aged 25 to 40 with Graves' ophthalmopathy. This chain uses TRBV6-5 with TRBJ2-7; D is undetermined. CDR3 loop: CASSSKVRSSYEQYF. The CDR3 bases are TGTGCCAGCAGTTCCAAGGTGCGCAGCTCCTACGAGCAGTACTTC.